The 30 T cell receptor beta chains below all came from one sample that was sequenced in a study of regulatory T cells in long-lasting Graves disease. Time point in this sample: persistent/refractory GD, antithyroid drugs over 5 years with positive TRAb. The TCR library used RNA extracted from PBMCs. Library construction for TCR beta used iRepertoire HTBI primers and Arm-PCR of CDR3 regions. TCRdb analysed the multiplex PCR reads with MiXCR anew, one entry per CDR3 protein. The sample includes 450,000 or so distinct CDR3 sequences, 20% of them seen just once. The sample here was peripheral blood mononuclear cells (PBMCs), taken when the disease was refractory, from a patient treated with antithyroid drugs. The receptors shown here come from a female donor with Graves disease.

A few counts support this clonotype. V usage is TRBV5-1 and J usage is TRBJ2-1; D uncertain. Trimming took 4 bases from V and 5 from J, leaving 19 bases between them. The CDR3 is 16 amino acids. The V gene's germline CDR1 is SGHRS and CDR2 YFSETQ. CDR3 DNA: TGCGCCAGCAGCCCTGGCTATGGGTCCGGTAACAATGAGCAGTTCTTC. It codes for CASSPGYGSGNNEQFF.

This clonotype occurred many times. The V and J genes are TRBV5-1 and TRBJ1-4, with D perhaps matching TRBD1 (6 bases). Germline CDR1 reads SGHRS; CDR2 reads YFSETQ. V was trimmed by 5 bases and J by 6 bases, leaving 17 bases between them. The CDR3 has 15 amino acids. CDR3: CASRPMGANDEKLFF. CDR3 DNA: TGCGCCAGCAGACCCATGGGGGCGAACGATGAAAAACTGTTTTTT.

This chain links TRBV18 with TRBJ2-7; no clear D gene. The CDR3 has 13 residues. Germline V lookup: CDR1 KGHSH, CDR2 LQKENI. V was clipped by 0 bases and J by 3 bases, with 6 bases between them. CDR3 loop: CASSPPTIYEQYF. The CDR3 region has the DNA TGTGCCAGCTCACCACCGACGATCTACGAGCAGTACTTC.

This clonotype showed up many times. The CDR3 DNA is TGTGCCAGCAGCTCACGAGACAGGGGGCTCTACGAGCAGTACTTC. Amino acids: CASSSRDRGLYEQYF. V usage is TRBV7-2 and J usage is TRBJ2-7; TRBD1 agrees at 10 bases. The CDR3 sequence is 15 residues long. From germline, CDR1 is SGHTA and CDR2 FQGNSA. V lost 4 bases and J lost 3; bases outside the gene matches: 6.

This clonotype was seen only a few times. The CDR3 region has the DNA TGCAGTGCTAATTCGGGAGGCACTTACGAGCAGTACTTC. Protein: CSANSGGTYEQYF. The chain has TRBV20-1 and TRBJ2-7; 7 bases match TRBD2. The CDR3 contains 13 residues. The V gene end was trimmed by 4 bases and the J gene end by 4 bases; junction bases not matched to a gene: 7. Germline CDR1 reads DFQATT; CDR2 reads SNEGSKA (reference sequence).

The chain couples TRBV6-1 to TRBJ2-7; D is tentatively TRBD1 or TRBD2 (5 bases each). CDR1 is MNHNS and CDR2 is SASEGT in the germline V gene. Trimming shortened V by 6 bases and J by 1 base, and 13 bases separated the two germline ends. The CDR3 consists of 14 residues. The CDR3, as DNA: TGTGCCAGCAGCCCGGGACGGTCGTCCTACGAGCAGTACTTC. It encodes CASSPGRSSYEQYF.

V and J are TRBV6-4 and TRBJ1-5; D remains ambiguous. The CDR3 totals 16 residues. CDR1 is MRHNA, CDR2 SNTAGT, per germline. Between the trimmed V and J ends, which lost 5 bases and 3 bases, there was a span of 17 bases. CDR3 protein: CASSYLGFNDNQPQHF. CDR3 sequence (DNA): TGTGCCAGCAGTTATCTGGGGTTCAATGACAATCAGCCCCAGCATTTT.

At least ten counts were recorded for this clonotype. The chain has TRBV27 and TRBJ2-5, with TRBD1 matching over 7 bases. Germline trimming cut 6 bases from V and 2 bases from J; bases unmatched to any gene: 12. There are 16 residues in the CDR3. Germline values: CDR1 MNHEY, CDR2 SMNVEV (reference sequence). CDR3 region: CASRRQPRRGQETQYF. In DNA form, the CDR3 reads TGTGCCAGCAGACGACAGCCCCGCAGGGGGCAAGAGACCCAGTACTTC.

This clonotype was seen repeatedly, ten times or more. The chain has TRBV2 and TRBJ2-7; no clear D. The germline gives CDR1 SNHLY, CDR2 FYNNEI. V lost 6 bases, J lost 2 bases, and 11 bases lay in between. CDR3 size: 13 residues. The CDR3 DNA reads TGTGCCAGCAGCTCGACTCCAGCCTACGAGCAGTACTTC. Translating gives CASSSTPAYEQYF.

The J gene is TRBJ1-6, the V gene TRBV6-5, with D unresolved. V lost 4 bases and J lost 10, with 11 bases in between. Germline lookup yields CDR1 MNHEY and CDR2 SVGAGI. This CDR3 spans 13 amino acids. CDR3 nucleotides: TGTGCCAGCAGTTTAAAACCCCTGTCACCCCTCCACTTT. It is translated as CASSLKPLSPLHF.

This clonotype has a count of ten or more. The chain joins TRBV6-1 to TRBJ1-2; D possibly corresponds to TRBD1 (5 bases). This CDR3 is built from 13 residues. Between the trimmed V and J ends, which lost 7 bases and 8 bases, there was a span of 17 bases. The germline V gene has CDR1 MNHNS and CDR2 SASEGT. CDR3 residues: CASTDVGAGGYTF. The CDR3 coding sequence is TGTGCCAGCACTGACGTTGGGGCCGGGGGCTACACCTTC.

In its sample, this clonotype was seen many times. The chain has TRBV7-2 and TRBJ2-7; tentatively, D is TRBD2 (6 bases). Germline V gives CDR1 SGHTA, CDR2 FQGNSA. The V end lost 3 bases, the J end lost 4 bases, and 10 bases lay between the germline ends. The CDR3 runs to 13 residues. Here the CDR3 DNA reads TGTGCCAGCAGCTTCTGGGCGGGGTACGAGCAGTACTTC. Its translation is CASSFWAGYEQYF.

This clonotype was counted at least ten times. V gene TRBV24-1 combines with J gene TRBJ2-5; D unclear. The CDR3 sequence is 14 residues long. Per germline, CDR1 KGHDR and CDR2 SFDVKD. V was clipped by 1 base and J by 2 bases, with 7 bases between them. DNA for the CDR3: TGTGCCACCAGTGATTTTGACTGGCAAGAGACCCAGTACTTC. This gives the protein CATSDFDWQETQYF.

V gene TRBV11-2 combines with J gene TRBJ2-5; D is ambiguous. The CDR3 totals 16 residues. Germline-derived CDR1 and CDR2 are SGHAT and FQNNGV. Trimming shortened V by 2 bases and J by 9 bases, and 22 bases separated the two germline ends. This CDR3 reads CASSLSTGRLWAAQYF. CDR3 coding DNA: TGTGCCAGCAGCTTAAGCACCGGGCGCCTCTGGGCCGCCCAGTACTTC.

This clonotype was seen a few times. The V gene is TRBV10-3, the J gene TRBJ1-2, with D unclear. The CDR3 loop spans 13 amino acids. With 7 bases removed from V and 6 bases from J, the gap between germline ends came to 15 bases. Per the germline V gene, CDR1 is ENHRY and CDR2 is SYGVKD. The CDR3 sequence is CAITAGGIDGYTF. The CDR3 DNA reads TGTGCCATCACCGCGGGAGGAATTGATGGCTACACCTTC.

In its sample, this clonotype was seen a few times. CDR3 region: CASSATPGNTIYF. DNA of the CDR3: TGTGCCAGCAGCGCGACGCCAGGAAACACCATATATTTT. J is TRBJ1-3 and V is TRBV7-2; D not certain. V shed 5 bases and J shed 4 bases, with 9 bases lying between them. There are 13 residues in the CDR3. Per the germline V gene, CDR1 is SGHTA and CDR2 is FQGNSA.

This chain links TRBV9 with TRBJ2-2, with D unclear. V lost 0 bases and J lost 8, with 11 bases in between. CDR1 SGDLS and CDR2 YYNGEE come from the germline V gene. The CDR3 has 14 residues. The CDR3, as DNA: TGTGCCAGCAGCGTAGATGGTGTCCCTGGGGAGCTGTTTTTT. This encodes CASSVDGVPGELFF.

This clonotype has just a few counts. V is TRBV5-5 and J is TRBJ1-1; 7 bases agree with TRBD1. V lost 3 bases and J lost 11; bases outside the gene matches: 10. The CDR3 has 13 residues. Germline CDR1 reads SGHKS; CDR2 reads YYEKEE (reference sequence). CDR3 in amino acids: CASSYDPTGPAFF. The CDR3 DNA is TGTGCCAGCAGCTATGACCCGACAGGGCCGGCTTTCTTT. The variable domain in full, completed from reference TRBV5-5 and TRBJ1-1, reads DAGVTQSPTHLIKTRGQQVTLRCSPISGHKSVSWYQQVLGQGPQFIFQYYEKEERGRGNFPDRFSARQFPNYSSELNVNALLLGDSALYLCASSYDPTGPAFFGQGTRLTVV.

The chain recombines TRBV24-1 with TRBJ2-7, with TRBD1 matching over 7 bases. Looked up from germline, CDR1 is KGHDR and CDR2 is SFDVKD. J was trimmed by 2 bases and V by 6 bases; bases with no gene match: 6. CDR3 length: 14 residues. In DNA form, the CDR3 reads TGTGCCACCAGTCCGACAGGGATTACCTACGAGCAGTACTTC. As protein: CATSPTGITYEQYF.

This clonotype has a handful of counts. This may stem from a read error, because a much larger clone lies one nucleotide away. The chain has TRBV2 and TRBJ1-5, with D hard to call. V was shortened by 4 bases and J by 5 bases, with 6 bases between the two germline ends. The CDR3 loop spans 12 amino acids. Germline V gene lookup returns CDR1 SNHLY and CDR2 FYNNEI. The chain's CDR3 is CASSVGDQPQHF. In DNA form, the CDR3 reads TGTGCCAGCAGTGTCGGTGATCAGCCCCAGCATTTT.

With respect to this clonotype: This sequence may be a read error, since a much larger clone differs from it by one base. The chain combines TRBV6-9 with TRBJ1-5, with 8 positions matching TRBD1. The length of the CDR3 is 16 residues. CDR1 is MNHGY and CDR2 is SVAAGI in the germline V gene. CDR3 sequence (DNA): TGTGCCAGCAGTTCCCTACCTGGACAGGGCGGACAGCCCCAGCGTTTT. Its translation is CASSSLPGQGGQPQRF.

The sample holds many counts of this clonotype. This chain joins TRBV7-3 and TRBJ2-5; 9 bases are shared with TRBD2. Germline trimming cut 5 bases from V and 3 bases from J; bases unmatched to any gene: 7. This CDR3 is built from 15 residues. Germline-derived CDR1 and CDR2 are SGHTA and FQGTGA. In nucleotides, the CDR3 is TGTGCCAGCAGCGTAGCGGGAGCACGTGAAGAGACCCAGTACTTC. It translates to CASSVAGAREETQYF.

This clonotype was found many times. The V and J genes are TRBV2 and TRBJ1-1; D uncertain. With 5 bases removed from V and 5 bases from J, the gap between germline ends came to 15 bases. Germline-derived CDR1 and CDR2 are SNHLY and FYNNEI. The CDR3 is made up of 14 amino acids. The CDR3, as DNA: TGTGCCAGCAGTCGCTTGCCGGCCGGGACTGAAGCTTTCTTT. It is translated as CASSRLPAGTEAFF. Full variable domain (missing parts from reference TRBV2 and TRBJ1-1): EPEVTQTPSHQVTQMGQEVILRCVPISNHLYFYWYRQILGQKVEFLVSFYNNEISEKSEIFDDQFSVERPDGSNFTLKIRSTKLEDSAMYFCASSRLPAGTEAFFGQGTRLTVV.

This clonotype was seen a few times. The chain combines TRBV5-1 with TRBJ2-1; 9 bases line up with TRBD2. V was pared by 1 base and J by 7 bases, with 12 bases of the junction left unmatched. The CDR3 has 17 amino acids. Germline V lookup: CDR1 SGHRS, CDR2 YFSETQ. CDR3 sequence reads: CASSLWGDSGRRNEQFF. CDR3 nucleotide sequence: TGCGCCAGCAGCTTGTGGGGGGATAGCGGGAGACGGAATGAGCAGTTCTTC. The variable domain in full, with the rest retrieved from reference TRBV5-1 and TRBJ2-1, is KAGVTQTPRYLIKTRGQQVTLSCSPISGHRSVSWYQQTPGQGLQFLFEYFSETQRNKGNFPGRFSGRQFSNSRSEMNVSTLELGDSALYLCASSLWGDSGRRNEQFFGPGTRLTVL.

The chain carries TRBV11-2 and TRBJ2-2, with TRBD1 identical over 9 bases. This CDR3 is built from 14 residues. Germline V gene sequence: CDR1 SGHAT, CDR2 FQNNGV. Trimming took 5 bases from V and 4 from J; bases not matched to a gene: 2. CDR3 amino acids: CASSPGQGTGELFF. In DNA form, the CDR3 reads TGTGCCAGCAGCCCGGGACAGGGCACCGGGGAGCTGTTTTTT.

This clonotype was detected a few times. The chain employs TRBV12-3 or TRBV12-4 and TRBJ1-1, with 8 bases lining up with TRBD1. This CDR3 is built from 15 residues. Germline trimming cut 3 bases from V and 2 bases from J; bases unmatched to any gene: 5. The CDR3 loop is CASSFPDRANTEAFF. DNA of the CDR3: TGTGCCAGCAGTTTTCCGGACAGGGCAAACACTGAAGCTTTCTTT.

This clonotype has a count of ten or more. V and J are TRBV30 and TRBJ1-1; no reliable D call. In germline, CDR1 is GTSNPN, CDR2 SVGIG (reference sequence). Trimming shortened V by 3 bases and J by 0 bases, and 14 bases separated the two germline ends. The CDR3 has 15 residues. CDR3 loop: CAWSRDSIMNTEAFF. In DNA, the CDR3 is TGTGCCTGGAGCCGTGATTCGATCATGAACACTGAAGCTTTCTTT.

This clonotype occurred many times. The J gene is TRBJ1-2, the V gene TRBV28, with D maybe TRBD1 (6 bases). Germline V gene sequence: CDR1 MDHEN, CDR2 SYDVKM. The V and J ends lost 3 bases and 7 bases respectively, with 15 bases between them. The CDR3 runs to 14 residues. The chain's CDR3 is CASSFNRGARGYTF. CDR3 DNA sequence: TGTGCCAGCAGTTTTAATCGGGGGGCCCGTGGCTACACCTTC.

This clonotype was seen at least ten times. The chain is built from TRBV6-1 and TRBJ1-2; 11 nucleotides match TRBD1. The V and J ends lost 5 bases and 6 bases, in that order; junction bases with no gene match: 8. The CDR3 loop spans 15 amino acids. The germline CDR1 and CDR2 sequences are MNHNS and SASEGT. CDR3 in DNA: TGTGCCAGCAGTCAGACTCGGACAGGGGGCGATGGCTACACCTTC. Translating gives CASSQTRTGGDGYTF.

The V gene is TRBV24-1, the J gene TRBJ1-2; 7 nucleotides line up with TRBD1. V lost 2 bases and J lost 2; bases outside the gene matches: 4. The CDR3 extends over 15 amino acids. Germline V gene lookup returns CDR1 KGHDR and CDR2 SFDVKD. The CDR3 sequence is CATSDSRQGNYGYTF. The DNA of the CDR3 is TGTGCCACCAGTGATTCGAGACAGGGAAACTATGGCTACACCTTC.